Below, 5 T cell receptor beta chains from the same sample are listed, as sequenced in a study of cytomegalovirus exposure and HLA in healthy donors. PCR used 60 Vbeta primers and 13 Jbeta primers. Profiling relied on immunoSEQ multiplex PCR, and the TCRdb table lists in-frame clones only, not all of them. The data show over 120,000 clones, roughly 77% seen once. The sequencing input was PBMCs. The receptors shown here come from a male donor in good health and CMV-seronegative.

J is TRBJ2-3 and V is TRBV5-1; D remains unclear. V lost 2 bases, J lost 2 bases, and 9 bases lay in between. This CDR3 has 14 amino acids. CDR1 SGHRS and CDR2 YFSETQ come from the germline V gene. The DNA for the CDR3 is TGCGCCAGCAGCTTAAGCCTTATCACAGATACGCAGTATTTT. It specifies CASSLSLITDTQYF.

V is TRBV19 and J is TRBJ1-4; 9 bases line up with TRBD1. CDR3 length equals 15 residues. V was pared by 7 bases and J by 7 bases, with 10 bases of the junction left unmatched. Germline CDR1 reads LNHDA; CDR2 reads SQIVND (reference sequence). CDR3 amino acids: CASNLLGQGGEKLFF. Here the CDR3 DNA reads TGTGCCAGTAACCTGTTGGGACAGGGAGGTGAAAAACTGTTTTTT.

This clone was counted a single time. This chain uses TRBV28 with TRBJ1-2, with D uncertain. Germline CDR1 reads MDHEN; CDR2 reads SYDVKM. The CDR3 is 12 residues long. The V and J ends lost 6 bases and 5 bases respectively, with 10 bases between them. CDR3 nucleotide sequence: TGTGCCAGCAGCCAGACTCCTTATGGCTACACCTTC. Translated: CASSQTPYGYTF.

The rearrangement uses TRBV6-6 and TRBJ2-5, with 10 bases lining up with TRBD1. CDR1 and CDR2 from the germline V gene are MNHNY and SVGAGI (reference sequence). The CDR3 spans 16 residues. V was pared by 6 bases and J by 2 bases, with 9 bases of the junction left unmatched. The CDR3 reads CASRDVTGGLQETQYF. CDR3 coding DNA: TGTGCCAGCAGGGACGTGACAGGGGGCCTACAAGAGACCCAGTACTTC.

The gene calls are TRBV18 and TRBJ2-5, with 7 bases fitting TRBD2. J was trimmed by 3 bases and V by 0 bases; bases with no gene match: 1. Germline-derived CDR1 and CDR2 are KGHSH and LQKENI. The CDR3 extends over 14 amino acids. CDR3 DNA: TGTGCCAGCTCACCACCGGGGGGGGAAGAGACCCAGTACTTC. Protein sequence: CASSPPGGEETQYF.